These 13 T cell receptor beta chains share one sample of origin, sequenced in a study of vaccination and CD4 T cells after COVID-19. For these TCRs, the target antigens are not known. Treatment denoted: approximately 9-day PBMC culture with coronavirus spike peptide pools or control peptides (ViraFEST assay). Cultured CD4+ T-cell DNA underwent Oncomine TCR Beta short-read sequencing. In TCRdb, the PCR reads were re-called with MiXCR into one record per CDR3 protein. The sample records just over 14,000 distinct CDR3 sequences, 52% being singletons. The sample comprised CD4+ T cells from blood, cultured in vitro. These receptors all stem from a human donor who had recovered from COVID-19.

CDR3 coding DNA: TGTGCCTGGAGCGTACCATTTTATGGCTACACCTTC. Protein: CAWSVPFYGYTF. The chain recombines TRBV30 with TRBJ1-2; D is ambiguous. V was trimmed by 3 bases and J by 5 bases, leaving 10 bases between them. In germline, CDR1 is GTSNPN, CDR2 SVGIG (reference sequence). The CDR3 has 12 residues.

This clonotype occurred a few times. J is TRBJ1-5 and V is TRBV27; no definite D call. Trimming took off 4 bases at V and 5 bases at J, with 9 bases between the two ends. The CDR3 is made up of 13 amino acids. CDR1 and CDR2 (germline): MNHEY, SMNVEV (reference sequence). In DNA, the CDR3 is TGTGCCAGCAGTTCAGACCGCGATCAGCCCCAGCATTTT. Translation: CASSSDRDQPQHF.

CDR3 sequence (DNA): TGCGCCAGCAGCCTATTACAGGGGAACACTGAAGCTTTCTTT. This gives the protein CASSLLQGNTEAFF. This chain links TRBV5-1 with TRBJ1-1, with D possibly being TRBD1 (6 bases). Germline V gene data show CDR1 as SGHRS and CDR2 as YFSETQ. The CDR3 loop spans 14 amino acids. V was trimmed by 4 bases and J by 1 base, leaving 11 bases between them.

This chain joins TRBV19 and TRBJ1-5; D call uncertain. The length of the CDR3 is 13 residues. CDR1 and CDR2 from the germline V gene are LNHDA and SQIVND (reference sequence). V lost 5 bases and J 4 bases, leaving 9 bases between the germline ends. CDR3 protein: CASSLGWNQPQHF. DNA for the CDR3: TGTGCCAGTAGTCTGGGATGGAATCAGCCCCAGCATTTT.

V and J are TRBV7-2 and TRBJ2-7; D is tentatively TRBD1 or TRBD2 (5 bases each). In germline, CDR1 is SGHTA, CDR2 FQGNSA. The CDR3 spans 13 residues. V lost 4 bases and J lost 12, with 19 bases in between. The CDR3 DNA reads TGTGCCAGCAGCTACGAGGGGCCCGCGCGTCTGTACTTC. Amino acid sequence: CASSYEGPARLYF.

The sample holds one count of this clonotype. This chain's CDR3 is CATSMRGSGPGELFF. CDR3 nucleotides: TGTGCCACGTCGATGAGAGGGTCGGGACCCGGGGAGCTGTTTTTT. The genes are TRBV19 and TRBJ2-2; possibly TRBD1 or TRBD2 for D (5 bases each). V gave up 10 bases and J gave up 6 bases, with 21 bases separating them. The CDR3 covers 15 residues. Germline V lookup: CDR1 LNHDA, CDR2 SQIVND (reference sequence).

The chain recombines TRBV20-1 with TRBJ2-7; a possible D gene is TRBD1 (5 bases). V was clipped by 6 bases and J by 4 bases, with 13 bases between them. Germline CDR1 reads DFQATT; CDR2 reads SNEGSKA (reference sequence). The CDR3 has 12 amino acids. DNA for the CDR3: TGCAGTGCAAGCAGGGATGTGTACGAGCAGTACTTC. This sequence encodes CSASRDVYEQYF.

V and J are TRBV24-1 and TRBJ2-4; D possibly corresponds to TRBD2 (5 bases). The CDR3 has 13 residues. V was shortened by 6 bases and J by 9 bases, with 14 bases between the two germline ends. Germline lookup yields CDR1 KGHDR and CDR2 SFDVKD. The CDR3 sequence is CATSPGLPSIQYF. DNA for the CDR3: TGTGCCACCAGTCCAGGACTCCCCAGCATTCAGTACTTC.

The rearrangement links TRBV5-1 to TRBJ2-1; no reliable D call. CDR3 size: 15 residues. Deletions cut 4 bases from V and 4 bases from J, with 15 bases between. The germline CDR1 and CDR2 sequences are SGHRS and YFSETQ. CDR3 in amino acids: CASSTSPSGYNEQFF. The CDR3 DNA follows: TGCGCCAGCAGCACGAGTCCCTCCGGTTACAATGAGCAGTTCTTC.

The sample holds one count of this clonotype. The rearrangement uses TRBV5-6 and TRBJ2-3; a possible D gene is TRBD1 (7 bases). The germline CDR1 and CDR2 sequences are SGHDT and YYEEEE. There are 13 residues in the CDR3. The V end lost 4 bases, the J end lost 8 bases, and 14 bases lay between the germline ends. CDR3 loop: CASSTRQGGTQYF. The CDR3 bases are TGTGCCAGCAGCACACGACAGGGAGGTACGCAGTATTTT.

The V gene is TRBV12-3 or TRBV12-4, the J gene TRBJ2-2; tentative D call: TRBD1 (6 bases). The V gene lost 3 bases and the J gene lost 4 bases, with 9 bases spanning the gap. The CDR3 contains 14 residues. The CDR3 DNA is TGTGCCAGCAGTTTCAGGGGTTCCACCGGGGAGCTGTTTTTT. Its protein is CASSFRGSTGELFF.

V gene TRBV28 combines with J gene TRBJ2-5, with D hard to call. The CDR3 totals 13 residues. V lost 7 bases, J lost 2 bases, and 11 bases lay in between. CDR1 MDHEN and CDR2 SYDVKM come from the germline V gene. The DNA for the CDR3 is TGTGCCAGCACCAGACAATTACAAGAGACCCAGTACTTC. Translation gives CASTRQLQETQYF.

V gene TRBV20-1 combines with J gene TRBJ2-5; 11 bases agree with TRBD2. Looked up from germline, CDR1 is DFQATT and CDR2 is SNEGSKA (reference sequence). This CDR3 is 17 amino acids long. V dropped 3 bases and J dropped 5; count of bases not matched to a gene: 14. CDR3 nucleotide sequence: TGCAGTGCTAGCACACTAGCGGGAGTAGTCGTGCAGGAGACCCAGTACTTC. Encoded protein: CSASTLAGVVVQETQYF.